The T cell receptor (beta chain) under discussion was sequenced for a study of blood T cell repertoires in COVID-19. Original processing notes: Amplified reference gene primers provided the basis for estimating nucleated cell counts. Libraries were prepared by immunoSEQ multiplex PCR; TCRdb keeps only in-frame clonotypes and omits some of them. That table supplies the V and J calls and clone size; D and trimming were determined from the DNA. Seen here are around 390,000 clones, about 83% observed once, and the top ten hold roughly a tenth. Germline CDR1 and CDR2: SGHDT and YYEEEE. The V end lost 3 bases, the J end lost 11 bases, and 24 bases lay between the germline ends. This CDR3 region has 15 residues.

V is TRBV5-6 and J is TRBJ2-7, with D possibly TRBD1 on 8 matching bases. The sequenced material came from PBMCs or T cells enriched from blood (not recorded which). This clonotype was sampled from a woman in her 50s who had recovered from COVID-19. CDR3 coding DNA: TGTGCCAGCAGCTCTTACTCGACAGGGGACGCGGGGGAGTACTTC. It specifies CASSSYSTGDAGEYF.